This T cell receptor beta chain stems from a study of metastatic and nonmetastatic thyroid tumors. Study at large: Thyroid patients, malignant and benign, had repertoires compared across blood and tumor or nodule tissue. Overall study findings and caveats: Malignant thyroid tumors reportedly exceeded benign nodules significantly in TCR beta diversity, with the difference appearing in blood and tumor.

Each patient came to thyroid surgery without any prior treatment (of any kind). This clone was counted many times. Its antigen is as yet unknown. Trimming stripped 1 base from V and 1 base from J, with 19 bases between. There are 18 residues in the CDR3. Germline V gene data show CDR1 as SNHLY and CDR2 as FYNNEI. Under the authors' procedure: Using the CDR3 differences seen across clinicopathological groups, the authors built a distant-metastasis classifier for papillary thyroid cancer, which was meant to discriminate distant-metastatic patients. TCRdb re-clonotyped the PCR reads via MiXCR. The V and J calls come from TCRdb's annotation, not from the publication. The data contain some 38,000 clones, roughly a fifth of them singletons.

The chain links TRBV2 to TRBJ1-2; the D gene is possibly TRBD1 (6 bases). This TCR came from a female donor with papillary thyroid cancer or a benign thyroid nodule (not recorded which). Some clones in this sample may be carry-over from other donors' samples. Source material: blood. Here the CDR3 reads CASSEGRPGTMDNYGYTF. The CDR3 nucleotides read TGTGCCAGCAGTGAAGGGCGACCCGGGACAATGGATAACTATGGCTACACCTTC.